The 13 T cell receptor beta chains in this list originate from one sample, sequenced in a study of T cells after yellow fever vaccination. TCRdb called the 5' RACE reads again in MiXCR, with one record for every CDR3 protein. This table has some 670,000 distinct CDR3 sequences, about 12% appearing once. The material was PBMCs, obtained on the day of the yellow fever booster vaccination. The receptor source for this set is a man aged 25 to 45 who received the YFV17D yellow fever vaccine.

DNA for the CDR3: TGTGCCAGCAGCCAAGAAAGCGGGAGGACGTCAGGGCAGTACTTC. It translates to CASSQESGRTSGQYF. The chain uses TRBV3-1 and TRBJ2-7, with 9 nucleotides matching TRBD2. The CDR3 totals 15 residues. Germline V gene lookup returns CDR1 LGHDT and CDR2 YNNKEL (reference sequence). J lost 9 bases, V lost 0 bases, and 9 bases had no gene match.

This clonotype appeared a few times. This rearrangement joins TRBV24-1 to TRBJ2-3, with D perhaps matching TRBD2 (6 bases). CDR3 length: 14 residues. Germline V gene sequence: CDR1 KGHDR, CDR2 SFDVKD. Trimming removed 4 bases from V and 6 bases from J, with 13 bases in between. CDR3 amino acids: CATSEPGGDDTQYF. CDR3 coding DNA: TGTGCCACCAGTGAGCCCGGCGGGGACGATACGCAGTATTTT.

V is TRBV14 and J is TRBJ2-2; no clear D. The CDR3 loop spans 14 amino acids. Looked up from germline, CDR1 is SGHDN and CDR2 is FVKESK. Between the trimmed V and J ends, which lost 1 base and 3 bases, there was a span of 6 bases. The CDR3 DNA follows: TGTGCCAGCAGCCAAGTAATCCACACCGGGGAGCTGTTTTTT. It codes for CASSQVIHTGELFF.

This sequence joins TRBV6-5 and TRBJ2-6, with D unresolved. Germline V gene sequence: CDR1 MNHEY, CDR2 SVGAGI. Trimming removed 2 bases at V and 0 bases at J, with 8 bases between. The CDR3 loop spans 16 amino acids. CDR3 amino acids: CASSYRRTSGANVLTF. The CDR3, as DNA: TGTGCCAGCAGTTACCGGCGGACCTCTGGGGCCAACGTCCTGACTTTC.

V gene TRBV5-4 combines with J gene TRBJ2-7; 7 nucleotides line up with TRBD1. Germline V gene lookup returns CDR1 SGHNT and CDR2 YYREEE (reference sequence). The V and J ends lost 5 bases and 5 bases, in that order; junction bases with no gene match: 13. This CDR3 has 15 amino acids. The CDR3 loop reads CASRRSGTDTDEQYF. The DNA for the CDR3 is TGTGCCAGCAGGCGGTCCGGGACAGATACTGACGAGCAGTACTTC.

The rearrangement uses TRBV5-6 and TRBJ1-2; TRBD1 matches at 8 bases. The trim removed 2 bases at V and 4 bases at J, leaving 7 bases unmatched. The CDR3 extends over 15 amino acids. Per the germline V gene, CDR1 is SGHDT and CDR2 is YYEEEE. For the CDR3, the DNA is TGTGCCAGCAGCTTTCAGGGGGCTTTTAGCTATGGCTACACCTTC. It specifies CASSFQGAFSYGYTF. Full variable domain (remainder filled in from reference TRBV5-6 and TRBJ1-2): DAGVTQSPTHLIKTRGQQVTLRCSPKSGHDTVSWYQQALGQGPQFIFQYYEEEERQRGNFPDRFSGHQFPNYSSELNVNALLLGDSALYLCASSFQGAFSYGYTFGSGTRLTVV.

The chain employs TRBV5-6 and TRBJ2-5; D gene ambiguous. This CDR3 has 11 amino acids. Trimming left V 2 bases short and J 10 bases short, with 9 bases between. Germline V CDR1 and CDR2: SGHDT, YYEEEE. CDR3 coding DNA: TGTGCCAGCAGCTTTGGGTCGGGCCAGTACTTC. Translating it yields CASSFGSGQYF. Full variable domain (outside the CDR3, taken from reference TRBV5-6 and TRBJ2-5): DAGVTQSPTHLIKTRGQQVTLRCSPKSGHDTVSWYQQALGQGPQFIFQYYEEEERQRGNFPDRFSGHQFPNYSSELNVNALLLGDSALYLCASSFGSGQYFGPGTRLLVL.

This clonotype was seen a handful of times. V is TRBV6-1 and J is TRBJ2-1; D possibly uses TRBD1 or TRBD2 (5 bases each). The germline CDR1 and CDR2 sequences are MNHNS and SASEGT. V lost 4 bases and J 2 bases, leaving 18 bases between the germline ends. This CDR3 contains 17 residues. The DNA of the CDR3 is TGTGCCAGCAGTGGTGGGACGGTTGGCGGTCCCTACAATGAGCAGTTCTTC. Translating gives CASSGGTVGGPYNEQFF.

The V gene is TRBV20-1, the J gene TRBJ2-2; 7 bases fit TRBD2. There are 12 residues in the CDR3. CDR1 DFQATT and CDR2 SNEGSKA come from the germline V gene (reference sequence). With V trimmed by 8 bases and J by 1 base, 1 base remained unmatched. CDR3 in amino acids: CSCGRNTGELFF. The CDR3, as DNA: TGCAGTTGCGGGAGGAACACCGGGGAGCTGTTTTTT.

This clonotype was counted between two and nine times. The gene calls are TRBV3-1 and TRBJ2-3; 8 nucleotides match TRBD1. CDR1 is LGHDT and CDR2 is YNNKEL in the germline V gene (reference sequence). CDR3 length equals 15 residues. V shed 6 bases and J 3 bases; nucleotides not matched to a gene: 8. CDR3 bases: TGTGCCAGCAGGCCGACAGGGGCTACAACAGATACGCAGTATTTT. Amino acids: CASRPTGATTDTQYF.

Here the CDR3 reads CASSLSGTSSYNEQFF. Written as DNA, the CDR3 is TGTGCCAGCAGCTTAAGCGGGACTAGCTCCTACAATGAGCAGTTCTTC. The gene calls are TRBV7-9 and TRBJ2-1; 8 bases are a match to TRBD2. CDR3 length: 16 amino acids. The germline CDR1 and CDR2 sequences are SEHNR and FQNEAQ (reference sequence). Unmatched junction bases numbered 3, after V lost 2 bases and J lost 0 bases.

The CDR3 here is CASSGAGGRASPLHF. CDR3 coding DNA: TGCGCCAGCAGCGGAGCAGGGGGAAGGGCCTCACCCCTCCACTTT. The chain recombines TRBV5-1 with TRBJ1-6, with 7 bases fitting TRBD1. CDR3 size: 15 residues. V dropped 4 bases and J dropped 10; count of bases not matched to a gene: 11. Germline values: CDR1 SGHRS, CDR2 YFSETQ.

The chain joins TRBV6-2 or TRBV6-3 to TRBJ2-7, with D tentatively TRBD1 (5 bases). Germline V gene data show CDR1 as MNHEY and CDR2 as SVGEGT. The CDR3 has 14 residues. The V end was cut by 2 bases, the J end by 5 bases, with 13 bases between. CDR3 protein: CASSYIQGYHEQYF. Here the CDR3 DNA reads TGTGCCAGCAGTTACATCCAGGGTTACCACGAGCAGTACTTC.